This T cell receptor beta chain was documented in a study of blood T cell repertoires in COVID-19. Study-wide background: PBMCs, B-cell-depleted T cells, or T cells provided the cDNA or gDNA that made up the material.

Germline-derived CDR1 and CDR2 are SGDLS and YYNGEE. The CDR3 contains 16 residues. V was clipped by 1 base and J by 3 bases; unmatched bases: 5. TCRdb keeps only in-frame clones here, not all; method: immunoSEQ multiplex PCR. The repertoire includes 150,000 to 250,000 clones, roughly nine tenths of them detected once, and approximately 2.2% sits in the top ten. The TCR originated in a woman younger than 45 who had recovered from COVID-19. The sample comprised PBMCs or T cells enriched from blood (not recorded which). The chain carries TRBV9 and TRBJ1-4; 8 bases match TRBD1. CDR3 sequence reads: CASSVTPGGANEKLFF. Here the CDR3 DNA reads TGTGCCAGCAGCGTAACCCCAGGGGGCGCTAATGAAAAACTGTTTTTT.